This TCR beta chain stems from a study of T cell responses to AZD1222 COVID-19 vaccine. Clones were read by immunoSEQ multiplex PCR, and TCRdb kept only the in-frame ones, dropping some. The sample has about 85,000 clones, more than 85% seen once. Trimming removed 5 bases from V and 3 bases from J, with 2 bases in between. The CDR3 has 11 residues. The germline gives CDR1 SGHNT, CDR2 YENEEA. The sequenced sample was peripheral blood, obtained 28 days after the second AZD1222 dose. The TCR was taken from an adult who received the AZD1222 COVID-19 vaccine. V gene TRBV11-3 combines with J gene TRBJ1-5; D uncertain. DNA for the CDR3: TGTGCCAGCAGCCTCAATCAGCCCCAGCATTTT. Translation: CASSLNQPQHF.